The 28 T cell receptor beta chains below were found in one sample sequenced in a study of cytotoxic CD8 clonotypes in ibrutinib-treated CLL. Generated by immunoSEQ multiplex PCR, the TCRdb table keeps only in-frame clones and is missing some. The sample has 200,000 to 250,000 clones; about 75% are singletons. Sequencing was performed on PBMCs, taken after 12 months of ibrutinib treatment. These receptors all come from a human donor with chronic lymphocytic leukemia.

V gene TRBV4-3 combines with J gene TRBJ2-1; TRBD1 or TRBD2 may be the D gene (6 bases each). The CDR3 consists of 16 residues. Germline V gene data show CDR1 as LGHNA and CDR2 as YSLEER. The ends were cut back, 4 bases at V and 7 bases at J, with 20 bases in the middle. CDR3 DNA: TGCGCCAGCAGCCCTGAGGGGGGACACCTAGGTAATGAGCAGTTCTTC. Protein: CASSPEGGHLGNEQFF.

The J gene is TRBJ2-5, the V gene TRBV5-6; D remains unclear. The DNA matches TRBJ2-7 better at its end, which makes the J call doubtful. The CDR3 is 11 amino acids. Germline V gives CDR1 SGHDT, CDR2 YYEEEE. The CDR3 spells CASSLFYEQYF. Written as DNA, the CDR3 is TGTGCCAGCAGCTTGTTCTACGAGCAGTACTTC.

The rearrangement joins TRBV6-5 to TRBJ2-7; no clear D gene. The germline V and J ends were trimmed by 2 bases and 2 bases, with 7 bases remaining between them. This CDR3 has 13 residues. Germline loops: CDR1 MNHEY, CDR2 SVGAGI. CDR3 in DNA: TGTGCCAGCAGTTACGGTTTGGCCTACGAGCAGTACTTC. Its translation: CASSYGLAYEQYF.

The rearrangement uses TRBV19 and TRBJ2-3; D gene ambiguous. The CDR3 spans 12 residues. V was cut by 2 bases and J by 6 bases, with 6 bases left in between. The germline V gene encodes CDR1 LNHDA and CDR2 SQIVND (reference sequence). As DNA, the CDR3 is TGTGCCAGTAGTATAACAGCGGATACGCAGTATTTT. Its protein is CASSITADTQYF.

The rearrangement uses TRBV18 and TRBJ2-1, with 9 bases identical to TRBD1. V lost 1 base to trimming and J lost 8 bases; unmatched junction nucleotides: 9. This CDR3 contains 16 residues. CDR1 and CDR2 from the germline V gene are KGHSH and LQKENI. The CDR3 sequence is CASSPLGTGTMDEQFF. Written as DNA, the CDR3 is TGTGCCAGCTCACCACTTGGGACAGGGACGATGGATGAGCAGTTCTTC.

The V gene is TRBV5-1, the J gene TRBJ2-5; D is perhaps TRBD1 (7 bases). The CDR3 extends over 15 amino acids. CDR1 is SGHRS, CDR2 YFSETQ, per germline. V was pared by 4 bases and J by 5 bases, with 18 bases between. DNA for the CDR3: TGCGCCAGCAGCGCGGGACTCACGGACAGGGAGACCCAGTACTTC. It specifies CASSAGLTDRETQYF.

In this sample, this clone turned up once. A junction end diverges from the germline sequence, so it may reflect a read error. This chain uses TRBV30 with TRBJ2-6; TRBD2 might be the D (5 bases). The CDR3 is 13 amino acids. CDR1 is GTSNPN, CDR2 SVGIG, per germline (reference sequence). The CDR3 loop is CAWSERHGLPGYF. The DNA for the CDR3 is TGTGCCTGGAGTGAAAGACACGGTCTGCCGGGGTATTTC. The full variable domain, in which reference TRBV30 and TRBJ2-6 provide the parts outside the CDR3, is SQTIHQWPATLVQPVGSPLSLECTVEGTSNPNLYWYRQAAGRGLQLLFYSVGIGQISSEVPQNLSASRPQDRQFILSSKKLLLSDSGFYLCAWSERHGLPGYFGAGSRLTVL.

This sequence joins TRBV7-2 and TRBJ2-1, with D unresolved. V was trimmed by 5 bases and J by 10 bases, leaving 15 bases between them. This CDR3 is 13 amino acids long. Germline values: CDR1 SGHTA, CDR2 FQGNSA. CDR3 in DNA: TGTGCCAGCAGCCTTTATCGAGCGTGGGAGCAGTTCTTC. Its translation: CASSLYRAWEQFF.

The CDR3 loop reads CASSLRGGSSYNSPLHF. In DNA, the CDR3 is TGTGCCAGCAGCTTAAGAGGCGGGAGCTCCTATAATTCACCCCTCCACTTT. The chain carries TRBV7-6 and TRBJ1-6; D uncertain. Germline CDR1 and CDR2: SGHVS and FNYEAQ. Trimming took 2 bases from V and 0 from J, leaving 11 bases between them. There are 17 residues in the CDR3.

This clone was picked up a small number of times. The V and J genes are TRBV6-4 and TRBJ1-5; unclear D gene. The CDR3 runs 13 residues. V gave up 4 bases and J gave up 7 bases, with 11 bases separating them. Looked up from germline, CDR1 is MRHNA and CDR2 is SNTAGT. CDR3 DNA: TGTGCCAGCAGTGCTAATGCGGGGCAGCCCCAGCATTTT. The encoded protein is CASSANAGQPQHF.

This rearrangement joins TRBV5-1 to TRBJ1-1, with 7 bases fitting TRBD1. With V trimmed by 5 bases and J by 8 bases, 9 bases remained unmatched. There are 13 residues in the CDR3. Germline CDR1 SGHRS, CDR2 YFSETQ. CDR3 protein: CASSQTGAEEAFF. The DNA of the CDR3 is TGCGCCAGCAGTCAAACAGGGGCAGAGGAAGCTTTCTTT.

The chain has TRBV5-1 and TRBJ2-2; 8 nucleotides line up with TRBD2. This CDR3 has 15 amino acids. Germline CDR1 is SGHRS and CDR2 is YFSETQ. Trimming removed 7 bases from V and 2 bases from J; junction bases left unmatched: 7. The CDR3 bases are TGCGCCAGCCAAACGGGGGGGACTAACACCGGGGAGCTGTTTTTT. Protein sequence: CASQTGGTNTGELFF.

This sequence joins TRBV7-2 and TRBJ2-7; tentative D call: TRBD1 (6 bases). V was cut by 5 bases and J by 1 base, with 12 bases left in between. The V gene's germline CDR1 is SGHTA and CDR2 FQGNSA. The CDR3 extends over 14 amino acids. CDR3 residues: CASSTGRTSYEQYF. In DNA form, the CDR3 reads TGTGCCAGCAGCACAGGGCGCACGTCCTACGAGCAGTACTTC.

J is TRBJ2-1 and V is TRBV27, with 9 nucleotides matching TRBD2. This CDR3 comprises 16 residues. The germline CDR1 and CDR2 sequences are MNHEY and SMNVEV (reference sequence). The J segment lost 6 bases and the V segment lost 3 bases, leaving 9 bases of the junction unmatched. Written as DNA, the CDR3 is TGTGCCAGCAGTTTTAGGGGCGGGAGGGCCCCCAATGAGCAGTTCTTC. This sequence encodes CASSFRGGRAPNEQFF.

This clone was recorded a few times. The chain carries TRBV4-3 and TRBJ2-1, with unresolved D. Looked up from germline, CDR1 is LGHNA and CDR2 is YSLEER. V lost 4 bases to trimming and J lost 6 bases, with 10 bases between them. The CDR3 consists of 13 residues. In nucleotides, the CDR3 is TGCGCCAGCAGCCCGACGTACGCCAATGAGCAGTTCTTC. Its translation: CASSPTYANEQFF.

The rearrangement joins TRBV15 to TRBJ1-5; D gene ambiguous. The ends were cut back, 0 bases at V and 0 bases at J, with 18 bases in the middle. Germline CDR1 and CDR2: LNHNV and YYDKDF (reference sequence). The CDR3 sequence is 19 residues long. The CDR3 region has the DNA TGTGCCACCAGCAGAGATCTTAGGTTTGGTGGCAGTAGCAATCAGCCCCAGCATTTT. The encoded protein is CATSRDLRFGGSSNQPQHF. Complete variable domain (other parts from reference TRBV15 and TRBJ1-5): DAMVIQNPRYQVTQFGKPVTLSCSQTLNHNVMYWYQQKSSQAPKLLFHYYDKDFNNEADTPDNFQSRRPNTSFCFLDIRSPGLGDTAMYLCATSRDLRFGGSSNQPQHFGDGTRLSIL.

This chain links TRBV6-5 with TRBJ1-1; 7 positions agree with TRBD1. The CDR3 contains 13 residues. J was trimmed by 11 bases and V by 6 bases; bases with no gene match: 12. Germline values: CDR1 MNHEY, CDR2 SVGAGI. CDR3 DNA sequence: TGTGCCAGCAGGAAACAGGGGTCCCTTCAGGCTTTCTTT. It specifies CASRKQGSLQAFF.

The V and J genes are TRBV4-3 and TRBJ2-3; tentatively, D is TRBD2 (5 bases). CDR3 length: 15 residues. Trimming shortened V by 4 bases and J by 8 bases, and 19 bases separated the two germline ends. The germline gives CDR1 LGHNA, CDR2 YSLEER. This CDR3 is CASSRTPPTEATQYF. CDR3 sequence (DNA): TGCGCCAGCAGCCGCACTCCCCCAACGGAGGCTACGCAGTATTTT.

V gene TRBV4-3 combines with J gene TRBJ1-2, with a possible D match to TRBD1 (5 bases). Per germline, CDR1 LGHNA and CDR2 YSLEER. The CDR3 extends over 16 amino acids. The V end was cut by 0 bases, the J end by 4 bases, with 15 bases between. CDR3 sequence reads: CASSQERRGAGYGYTF. In nucleotides, the CDR3 is TGCGCCAGCAGCCAAGAGCGGAGGGGAGCGGGCTATGGCTACACCTTC.

DNA for the CDR3: TGCGCCAGCAGCTTATCACGGGGTAGAACAGATACGCAGTATTTT. This codes for CASSLSRGRTDTQYF. The genes are TRBV5-1 and TRBJ2-3; possible D gene TRBD2, 5 bases. V was pared by 2 bases and J by 3 bases, with 13 bases between. The CDR3 consists of 15 residues. The germline V gene has CDR1 SGHRS and CDR2 YFSETQ.

The chain combines TRBV7-2 with TRBJ2-1, with D unresolved. The V end lost 1 base, the J end lost 5 bases, and 12 bases lay between the germline ends. The germline V gene encodes CDR1 SGHTA and CDR2 FQGNSA. CDR3 length: 15 amino acids. The CDR3 DNA reads TGTGCCAGCAGCTTAGATCCATTAAGGAACAATGAGCAGTTCTTC. Protein sequence: CASSLDPLRNNEQFF.

This clone was picked up a small number of times. This sequence joins TRBV28 and TRBJ2-7, with TRBD1 identical over 7 bases. J was trimmed by 0 bases and V by 4 bases; bases with no gene match: 6. Germline CDR1 reads MDHEN; CDR2 reads SYDVKM. The CDR3 covers 15 residues. Here the CDR3 reads CASSSPAGGSYEQYF. CDR3 DNA: TGTGCCAGCAGTTCCCCCGCAGGGGGCTCCTACGAGCAGTACTTC. The full variable domain, rest sourced from reference TRBV28 and TRBJ2-7, is DVKVTQSSRYLVKRTGEKVFLECVQDMDHENMFWYRQDPGLGLRLIYFSYDVKMKEKGDIPEGYSVSREKKERFSLILESASTNQTSMYLCASSSPAGGSYEQYFGPGTRLTVT.

This chain links TRBV7-3 with TRBJ2-1; D is possibly TRBD1 or TRBD2 (5 bases each). Looked up from germline, CDR1 is SGHTA and CDR2 is FQGTGA. V was trimmed by 2 bases and J by 15 bases, leaving 11 bases between them. The CDR3 length is 11 residues. The CDR3 sequence: CASSLGTGRFF. The CDR3 DNA follows: TGTGCCAGCAGCTTAGGGACGGGACGGTTCTTC.

This chain joins TRBV11-2 and TRBJ2-1; no clear D. Per the germline V gene, CDR1 is SGHAT and CDR2 is FQNNGV. The V end was cut by 3 bases, the J end by 7 bases, with 7 bases between. The CDR3 extends over 12 amino acids. The CDR3 region is CASSFGRNEQFF. The CDR3, as DNA: TGTGCCAGCAGCTTTGGCCGGAATGAGCAGTTCTTC. Together with reference TRBV11-2 and TRBJ2-1, the CDR3 gives the full variable domain: EAGVAQSPRYKIIEKRQSVAFWCNPISGHATLYWYQQILGQGPKLLIQFQNNGVVDDSQLPKDRFSAERLKGVDSTLKIQPAKLEDSAVYLCASSFGRNEQFFGPGTRLTVL.

J is TRBJ2-7 and V is TRBV6-6, with TRBD2 matching 11 bases. The CDR3 is 13 amino acids. Trimming took 7 bases from V and 5 from J; bases not matched to a gene: 4. In germline, CDR1 is MNHNY, CDR2 SVGAGI (reference sequence). CDR3 amino acids: CASTSLAGDEQYF. For the CDR3, the DNA is TGTGCCAGCACCTCACTAGCGGGAGACGAGCAGTACTTC.

The chain is built from TRBV30 and TRBJ2-3, with D possibly being TRBD2 (6 bases). This CDR3 is built from 14 residues. The germline V gene encodes CDR1 GTSNPN and CDR2 SVGIG (reference sequence). Trimming shortened V by 0 bases and J by 6 bases, and 13 bases separated the two germline ends. Here the CDR3 reads CAWSVGLGSDTQYF. The CDR3 nucleotides read TGTGCCTGGAGTGTGGGACTTGGTTCGGATACGCAGTATTTT. The full variable domain, rest sourced from reference TRBV30 and TRBJ2-3, is SQTIHQWPATLVQPVGSPLSLECTVEGTSNPNLYWYRQAAGRGLQLLFYSVGIGQISSEVPQNLSASRPQDRQFILSSKKLLLSDSGFYLCAWSVGLGSDTQYFGPGTRLTVL.

The V gene is TRBV6-1, the J gene TRBJ2-7; D is unresolved. CDR1 is MNHNS, CDR2 SASEGT, per germline. The CDR3 extends over 13 amino acids. Here the CDR3 reads CASRAELTYEQYF. In nucleotides, the CDR3 is TGTGCTTCCCGGGCGGAACTTACCTACGAGCAGTACTTC.

The chain joins TRBV7-9 to TRBJ1-4, with 7 bases matching TRBD1. The CDR3 sequence is 16 residues long. V shed 5 bases and J 3 bases; nucleotides not matched to a gene: 9. CDR1 and CDR2 (germline): SEHNR, FQNEAQ (reference sequence). The CDR3 sequence is CASSTRSGTANEKLFF. As DNA, the CDR3 is TGTGCCAGCAGCACGAGGTCCGGGACAGCTAATGAAAAACTGTTTTTT. The full variable domain, with the rest looked up from reference TRBV7-9 and TRBJ1-4, is DTGVSQNPRHKITKRGQNVTFRCDPISEHNRLYWYRQTLGQGPEFLTYFQNEAQLEKSRLLSDRFSAERPKGSFSTLEIQRTEQGDSAMYLCASSTRSGTANEKLFFGSGTQLSVL.